The subject of this entry is one T cell receptor (beta chain). Its cognate antigen is unknown. The entry originates in a study of T cell responses to AZD1222 COVID-19 vaccine. V was shortened by 1 base and J by 7 bases, with 14 bases between the two germline ends. Germline CDR1 is MGHDK and CDR2 is SYGVNS. The CDR3 has 15 amino acids. TCRdb keeps only in-frame clones here, not all; method: immunoSEQ multiplex PCR. This sample yields about 120,000 clones, of which approximately 83% are seen a single time; 3.9% belongs to the top ten. Study outcomes and limitations: The span of vaccine-associated CD4 TCRs extended across spike, with dominance at 160-218 and 743-854. Seropositivity was recorded at baseline in only a handful of AZD1222 recipients. Clonal diversity was possibly underestimated; the donors were predominantly white British and more often female. No repertoire was sampled before or during the peak T cell response, only after it.

Sequencing used peripheral blood, obtained on day 0 of MenACWY control vaccination. This clonotype was obtained from an adult in good health. The rearrangement uses TRBV25-1 and TRBJ2-1, with D hard to call. CDR3 sequence (DNA): TGTGCCAGCAGTGAATCCCCGAGAGTTTGGAATGAGCAGTTCTTC. Protein: CASSESPRVWNEQFF.